The clone carrying this T cell receptor beta chain has ten or more counts. This sample is part of a study of metastatic and nonmetastatic thyroid tumors. No treatment had been given to any patient before thyroid surgery. In germline, CDR1 is MNHEY, CDR2 SVGEGT. J lost 0 bases, V lost 4 bases, and 0 bases had no gene match. The CDR3 runs to 15 residues. TCRdb re-analyzed the PCR reads using MiXCR. Of 20,000 to 25,000 clones listed, about 24% are singletons. The sequence derives from a male donor with papillary thyroid cancer or a benign thyroid nodule (not recorded which). Some clones in this sample may be carry-over from other donors' samples. V gene TRBV6-2 or TRBV6-3 combines with J gene TRBJ2-6; 7 bases are a match to TRBD1. Sequencing was performed on tumor tissue. CDR3: CASSWDSSGANVLTF. Written as DNA, the CDR3 is TGTGCCAGCAGTTGGGACAGCTCTGGGGCCAACGTCCTGACTTTC.